This passage covers 21 T cell receptor beta chains from one sample sequenced in a study of blood T cells in healthy people across ages. The authors ran a second PCR of 7 to 11 cycles using a sample-barcoded 5' primer and a J-beta primer mix. In TCRdb, the 5' RACE reads were re-called with MiXCR into one record per CDR3 protein. The data show around 850,000 distinct CDR3 sequences, approximately 35% seen once. Sequences were obtained from blood. The receptors here all came from a man younger than 35 in good health.

This clonotype was picked up a small number of times. V gene TRBV27 combines with J gene TRBJ1-5; D might be TRBD1 (5 bases). Trimming left V 6 bases short and J 3 bases short, with 15 bases between. The CDR3 length is 15 residues. Per the germline V gene, CDR1 is MNHEY and CDR2 is SMNVEV (reference sequence). As DNA, the CDR3 is TGTGCCAGCAGACCCCCAGGGAGAAACAATCAGCCCCAGCATTTT. This translates into CASRPPGRNNQPQHF.

About this clonotype: One end of the junction is discordant with germline, which a read error may explain. The rearrangement uses TRBV5-4 and TRBJ2-3; TRBD1 matches at 8 bases. The CDR3 runs 16 residues. In germline, CDR1 is SGHNT, CDR2 YYREEE (reference sequence). CDR3 residues: CASSLAQGAPTDTQYF. The CDR3 coding sequence is TGTGCCAGCAGTTTGGCCCAGGGGGCGCCCACAGATACGCAGTATTTT.

The chain couples TRBV12-3 or TRBV12-4 to TRBJ2-1, with D perhaps TRBD1 (6 bases). Trimming cost V 8 bases and J 2 bases, with 10 bases left between them. The CDR3 sequence is 13 residues long. CDR3 sequence reads: CASLKGAYNEQFF. The CDR3 DNA reads TGTGCCAGCCTCAAGGGGGCCTACAATGAGCAGTTCTTC.

V gene TRBV18 combines with J gene TRBJ2-1; perhaps TRBD1 as D (6 bases). The germline CDR1 and CDR2 sequences are KGHSH and LQKENI. CDR3 size: 16 residues. The V and J ends lost 4 bases and 3 bases respectively, with 16 bases between them. CDR3 bases: TGTGCCAGCTCACTGGCTGGGGGACAAATCTACAATGAGCAGTTCTTC. As protein: CASSLAGGQIYNEQFF. The full variable domain, with the rest looked up from reference TRBV18 and TRBJ2-1, is NAGVMQNPRHLVRRRGQEARLRCSPMKGHSHVYWYRQLPEEGLKFMVYLQKENIIDESGMPKERFSAEFPKEGPSILRIQQVVRGDSAAYFCASSLAGGQIYNEQFFGPGTRLTVL.

The V gene is TRBV2, the J gene TRBJ1-2; no clear D gene. CDR3 length: 13 residues. In germline, CDR1 is SNHLY, CDR2 FYNNEI. The V gene lost 4 bases and the J gene lost 6 bases, with 12 bases spanning the gap. This CDR3 is CASSVWVDNGYTF. In DNA, the CDR3 is TGTGCCAGCAGTGTATGGGTAGATAATGGCTACACCTTC.

V and J are TRBV6-5 and TRBJ1-2; D is unclear. This CDR3 region has 15 residues. Germline CDR1 and CDR2: MNHEY and SVGAGI. The germline V and J ends were trimmed by 0 bases and 1 base, with 9 bases remaining between them. DNA of the CDR3: TGTGCCAGCAGTTACTCGACCACCCTTAACTATGGCTACACCTTC. Protein sequence: CASSYSTTLNYGYTF.

This clonotype came up a few times. The chain recombines TRBV5-1 with TRBJ2-2; TRBD1 agrees at 8 bases. V lost 0 bases, J lost 4 bases, and 8 bases stayed unmatched. Germline V gene sequence: CDR1 SGHRS, CDR2 YFSETQ. The CDR3 is made up of 17 amino acids. CDR3 bases: TGCGCCAGCAGCTTGGCCATGGACAGGGCTGCCACCGGGGAGCTGTTTTTT. The encoded protein is CASSLAMDRAATGELFF.

The V call is TRBV4-2, the J call TRBJ2-5; no definite D call. CDR3 size: 14 residues. CDR1 LGHNA and CDR2 YNFKEQ come from the germline V gene. V lost 0 bases and J lost 5, with 10 bases in between. The CDR3: CASSQEGLGETQYF. CDR3 DNA: TGTGCCAGCAGCCAAGAAGGGCTAGGGGAGACCCAGTACTTC.

The table lists this clonotype with many counts. CDR3 loop: CASSPRTYYNEQFF. The CDR3 region has the DNA TGTGCCAGCAGCCCTAGGACCTACTACAATGAGCAGTTCTTC. This chain links TRBV9 with TRBJ2-1, with D hard to call. CDR1 SGDLS and CDR2 YYNGEE come from the germline V gene. Trimming took 4 bases from V and 3 from J, leaving 11 bases between them. This CDR3 region has 14 residues.

V and J are TRBV6-1 and TRBJ2-4, with a weak D call TRBD1 (6 bases). V lost 10 bases to trimming and J lost 8 bases, with 24 bases between them. Germline assignment: CDR1 MNHNS and CDR2 SASEGT. This CDR3 has 15 amino acids. The CDR3 spells CATILSHYRAYIQYF. For the CDR3, the DNA is TGTGCCACTATTCTCAGCCATTACAGGGCTTACATTCAGTACTTC.

The V and J genes are TRBV14 and TRBJ1-1; TRBD1 is a possible D gene (5 bases). The CDR3 contains 18 residues. The V end lost 4 bases, the J end lost 0 bases, and 21 bases lay between the germline ends. Germline V gene lookup returns CDR1 SGHDN and CDR2 FVKESK. The CDR3 loop is CASSRAPGSKGMNTEAFF. As DNA, the CDR3 is TGTGCCAGCAGCCGCGCCCCGGGGTCAAAGGGGATGAACACTGAAGCTTTCTTT.

This clonotype was recorded a few times. This chain uses TRBV7-2 with TRBJ2-5, with 10 positions matching TRBD1. The length of the CDR3 is 15 residues. The V gene end was trimmed by 5 bases and the J gene end by 4 bases; junction bases not matched to a gene: 7. Per the germline V gene, CDR1 is SGHTA and CDR2 is FQGNSA. The CDR3 sequence: CASSTRTGGLETQYF. The CDR3 DNA is TGTGCCAGCAGCACACGGACAGGGGGATTAGAGACCCAGTACTTC. The full variable domain, rest sourced from reference TRBV7-2 and TRBJ2-5, is GAGVSQSPSNKVTEKGKDVELRCDPISGHTALYWYRQSLGQGLEFLIYFQGNSAPDKSGLPSDRFSAERTGGSVSTLTIQRTQQEDSAVYLCASSTRTGGLETQYFGPGTRLLVL.

The J gene is TRBJ2-1, the V gene TRBV7-3, with a weak D call TRBD1 (6 bases). V was pared by 5 bases and J by 10 bases, with 12 bases between. CDR1 is SGHTA, CDR2 FQGTGA, per germline. The CDR3 has 12 amino acids. The CDR3 region has the DNA TGTGCCAGCAGCCTTACAGGGAAGGAGCAGTTCTTC. This gives the protein CASSLTGKEQFF.

The chain couples TRBV18 to TRBJ2-1; tentatively, D is TRBD2 (6 bases). This CDR3 is 15 amino acids long. CDR1 is KGHSH, CDR2 LQKENI, per germline. Trimming took off 5 bases at V and 2 bases at J, with 13 bases between the two ends. CDR3 nucleotides: TGTGCCAGCTCAAGACCAGCGGGCCCCTACAATGAGCAGTTCTTC. Translated: CASSRPAGPYNEQFF.

The V call is TRBV9, the J call TRBJ2-3, with D perhaps matching TRBD2 (5 bases). The CDR3 runs to 13 residues. The V end lost 3 bases, the J end lost 3 bases, and 8 bases lay between the germline ends. Germline lookup yields CDR1 SGDLS and CDR2 YYNGEE. Written as DNA, the CDR3 is TGTGCCAGCAGCGCCCGGGGAACAGATACGCAGTATTTT. Protein product: CASSARGTDTQYF.

The chain couples TRBV10-3 to TRBJ1-4; TRBD1 matches 7 bases. This CDR3 has 16 residues. The V gene end was trimmed by 2 bases and the J gene end by 0 bases; junction bases not matched to a gene: 3. Germline CDR1 reads ENHRY; CDR2 reads SYGVKD. CDR3 sequence: CAISELQGATNEKLFF. For the CDR3, the DNA is TGTGCCATCAGTGAGCTCCAGGGGGCAACTAATGAAAAACTGTTTTTT.

J is TRBJ2-2 and V is TRBV6-2 or TRBV6-3, with D maybe TRBD2 (7 bases). The V end lost 5 bases, the J end lost 6 bases, and 10 bases lay between the germline ends. From germline, CDR1 is MNHEY and CDR2 SVGEGT. There are 13 residues in the CDR3. The CDR3 DNA reads TGTGCCAGCAGTGACGGGGGGCCCGGGGAGCTGTTTTTT. This codes for CASSDGGPGELFF.

In its sample, this clonotype was seen a few times. CDR3 nucleotides: TGTGCCAGCAGCCGAGACCCAGCGGTCGGCAATCAGCCCCAGCATTTT. This sequence encodes CASSRDPAVGNQPQHF. The chain combines TRBV27 with TRBJ1-5; D remains ambiguous. There are 16 residues in the CDR3. V was trimmed by 6 bases and J by 2 bases, leaving 17 bases between them. Germline V gene lookup returns CDR1 MNHEY and CDR2 SMNVEV (reference sequence).

The V and J genes are TRBV6-5 and TRBJ2-7; 11 bases line up with TRBD2. Germline-derived CDR1 and CDR2 are MNHEY and SVGAGI. V lost 6 bases, J lost 2 bases, and 6 bases stayed unmatched. The CDR3 totals 15 residues. The CDR3 DNA follows: TGTGCCAGCAGCCCTTCGGGACTAGCGGCCTACGAGCAGTACTTC. This translates into CASSPSGLAAYEQYF.

This rearrangement joins TRBV4-3 to TRBJ1-5; weak D call: TRBD1 (5 bases). V lost 0 bases, J lost 6 bases, and 12 bases lay in between. The CDR3 contains 15 residues. CDR1 and CDR2 (germline): LGHNA, YSLEER. The CDR3 coding sequence is TGCGCCAGCAGCCAAGATCAGACAGAAAGTCAGCCCCAGCATTTT. Its protein is CASSQDQTESQPQHF.

Only a few counts were recorded for this clonotype. The genes are TRBV12-3 or TRBV12-4 and TRBJ2-2; D remains unclear. Trimming removed 6 bases from V and 5 bases from J, with 19 bases in between. This CDR3 is built from 16 residues. The DNA for the CDR3 is TGTGCCAGCAGCTCCGACAACAAACGTGGAACCGGGGAGCTGTTTTTT. Protein sequence: CASSSDNKRGTGELFF.